Below, 10 T cell receptor beta chains from the same sample are listed, as sequenced in a study of cytomegalovirus exposure and HLA in healthy donors. Some clones are missing from TCRdb's copy, which holds only in-frame ones; the method was immunoSEQ multiplex PCR. The sample has 100,000 to 150,000 clones; 89% are singletons. Sequencing was carried out using PBMCs. Receptors were obtained from a woman aged 18 to 35 in good health and CMV-seronegative.

This clone was counted between two and nine times. The genes are TRBV6-1 and TRBJ2-7; 9 bases line up with TRBD1. Germline V lookup: CDR1 MNHNS, CDR2 SASEGT. This CDR3 region has 14 residues. Trimming at V came to 6 bases and at J to 3 bases, leaving 6 bases not matched to a gene. In DNA, the CDR3 is TGTGCCAGCAGGCCGGACAGGGGTGGCTACGAGCAGTACTTC. Protein sequence: CASRPDRGGYEQYF.

The rearrangement uses TRBV5-6 and TRBJ2-7; D is undetermined. The CDR3 contains 13 residues. V lost 6 bases to trimming and J lost 5 bases, with 15 bases between them. Per the germline V gene, CDR1 is SGHDT and CDR2 is YYEEEE. CDR3 residues: CASTQANLDEQYF. The CDR3 DNA sequence: TGTGCCAGCACCCAAGCGAACCTAGACGAGCAGTACTTC.

This clone was detected once. The rearrangement links TRBV7-2 to TRBJ2-4; 11 nucleotides line up with TRBD2. Germline CDR1 SGHTA, CDR2 FQGNSA. Losses at the gene ends were 5 bases for V and 0 bases for J; bases not matched to a gene: 3. The CDR3 loop spans 16 amino acids. In nucleotides, the CDR3 is TGTGCCAGCAGCCCGGGACTAGCGGTAGCCAAAAACATTCAGTACTTC. Amino acids: CASSPGLAVAKNIQYF.

The chain couples TRBV5-4 to TRBJ2-7; 8 bases align to TRBD2. This CDR3 has 15 residues. Per the germline V gene, CDR1 is SGHNT and CDR2 is YYREEE (reference sequence). V lost 4 bases and J lost 0; bases outside the gene matches: 6. CDR3 sequence (DNA): TGTGCCAGCAGCCCCAGCGGGGGTAGCTCCTACGAGCAGTACTTC. This gives the protein CASSPSGGSSYEQYF.

The genes are TRBV6-1 and TRBJ2-1, with 7 bases fitting TRBD2. The trim removed 7 bases at V and 7 bases at J, leaving 7 bases unmatched. The CDR3 is 13 amino acids. Germline V gene lookup returns CDR1 MNHNS and CDR2 SASEGT. CDR3 loop: CASNPAGGNEQFF. CDR3 nucleotide sequence: TGTGCCAGCAATCCCGCCGGGGGGAATGAGCAGTTCTTC.

The V call is TRBV7-9, the J call TRBJ2-7, with 9 bases aligning to TRBD1. The germline CDR1 and CDR2 sequences are SEHNR and FQNEAQ (reference sequence). V lost 3 bases, J lost 3 bases, and 6 bases stayed unmatched. This CDR3 is 15 amino acids long. For the CDR3, the DNA is TGTGCCAGCAGCTTGGGTGCGACAGGGGGCTACGAGCAGTACTTC. It specifies CASSLGATGGYEQYF.

The chain links TRBV19 to TRBJ2-7; D is perhaps TRBD2 (6 bases). Germline V lookup: CDR1 LNHDA, CDR2 SQIVND (reference sequence). The V end lost 6 bases, the J end lost 3 bases, and 12 bases lay between the germline ends. CDR3 length: 13 amino acids. The CDR3 loop reads CASRGGRYYEQYF. The CDR3 coding sequence is TGTGCCAGTAGGGGTGGGAGGTACTACGAGCAGTACTTC. Supplemented by reference TRBV19 and TRBJ2-7, the full variable domain reads DGGITQSPKYLFRKEGQNVTLSCEQNLNHDAMYWYRQDPGQGLRLIYYSQIVNDFQKGDIAEGYSVSREKKESFPLTVTSAQKNPTAFYLCASRGGRYYEQYFGPGTRLTVT.

The J gene is TRBJ2-7, the V gene TRBV11-2, with 9 positions matching TRBD1. The V and J ends lost 1 base and 2 bases, in that order; junction bases with no gene match: 3. The CDR3 has 15 residues. CDR1 is SGHAT, CDR2 FQNNGV, per germline. This CDR3 reads CASSLVTGGPYEQYF. In DNA form, the CDR3 reads TGTGCCAGCAGCTTAGTCACAGGGGGCCCCTACGAGCAGTACTTC.

V gene TRBV14 combines with J gene TRBJ2-7; TRBD2 matches 13 bases. Germline V gene lookup returns CDR1 SGHDN and CDR2 FVKESK. V trimming: 5 bases; J trimming: 6 bases; junction bases outside the gene matches: 4. The CDR3 is 14 residues long. CDR3 in DNA: TGTGCCAGCAGCGCCCGACTAGCGGGAGGCGAGCAGTACTTC. Translated: CASSARLAGGEQYF.

The chain uses TRBV11-2 and TRBJ1-2, with a tentative D call TRBD1 (5 bases). The CDR3 covers 12 residues. Germline lookup yields CDR1 SGHAT and CDR2 FQNNGV. Deletions cut 5 bases from V and 5 bases from J, with 9 bases between. CDR3 in DNA: TGTGCCAGCAGCCCGACAGAGTATGGCTACACCTTC. It is translated as CASSPTEYGYTF.